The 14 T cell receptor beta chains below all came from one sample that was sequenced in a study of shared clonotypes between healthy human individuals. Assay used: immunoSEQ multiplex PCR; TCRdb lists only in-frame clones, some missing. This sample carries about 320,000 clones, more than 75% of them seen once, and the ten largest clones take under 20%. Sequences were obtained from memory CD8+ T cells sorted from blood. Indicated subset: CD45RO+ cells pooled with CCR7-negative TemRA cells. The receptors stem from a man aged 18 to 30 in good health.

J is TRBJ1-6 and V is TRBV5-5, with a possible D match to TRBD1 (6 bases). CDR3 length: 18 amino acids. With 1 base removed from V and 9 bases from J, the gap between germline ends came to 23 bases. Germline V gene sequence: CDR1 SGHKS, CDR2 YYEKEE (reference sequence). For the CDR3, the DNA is TGTGCCAGCAGCTTGAACAGGGAGGCCCCGACAAAGTTTTCACCCCTCCACTTT. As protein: CASSLNREAPTKFSPLHF.

The chain's CDR3 is CASSEGTGFLFF. Written as DNA, the CDR3 is TGTGCCAGCAGCGAGGGGACAGGGTTTTTGTTTTTT. The chain couples TRBV9 to TRBJ1-4; 9 bases line up with TRBD1. Germline CDR1 SGDLS, CDR2 YYNGEE. The CDR3 extends over 12 amino acids. The ends lost 3 bases at V and 15 bases at J; junction bases unmatched: 6.

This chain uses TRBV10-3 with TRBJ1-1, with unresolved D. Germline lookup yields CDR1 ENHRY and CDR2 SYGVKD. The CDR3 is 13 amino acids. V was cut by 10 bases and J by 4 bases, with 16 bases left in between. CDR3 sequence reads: CATTLGFGTEAFF. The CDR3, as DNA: TGTGCCACTACATTGGGGTTCGGCACTGAAGCTTTCTTT.

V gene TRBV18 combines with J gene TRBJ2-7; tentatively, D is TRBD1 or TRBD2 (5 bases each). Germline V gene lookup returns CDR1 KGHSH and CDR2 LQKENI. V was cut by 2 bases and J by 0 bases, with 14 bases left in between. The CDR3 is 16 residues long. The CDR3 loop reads CASSPNPGTASYEQYF. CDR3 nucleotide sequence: TGTGCCAGCTCACCAAACCCTGGGACGGCCTCCTACGAGCAGTACTTC.

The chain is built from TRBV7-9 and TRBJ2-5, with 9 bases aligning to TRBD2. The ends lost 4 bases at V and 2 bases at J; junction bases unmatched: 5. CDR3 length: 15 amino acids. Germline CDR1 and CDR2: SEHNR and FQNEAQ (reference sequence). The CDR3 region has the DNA TGTGCCAGCAGCTCAGCGGGGGGCCTGCAAGAGACCCAGTACTTC. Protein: CASSSAGGLQETQYF. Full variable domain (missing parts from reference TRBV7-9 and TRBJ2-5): DTGVSQNPRHKITKRGQNVTFRCDPISEHNRLYWYRQTLGQGPEFLTYFQNEAQLEKSRLLSDRFSAERPKGSFSTLEIQRTEQGDSAMYLCASSSAGGLQETQYFGPGTRLLVL.

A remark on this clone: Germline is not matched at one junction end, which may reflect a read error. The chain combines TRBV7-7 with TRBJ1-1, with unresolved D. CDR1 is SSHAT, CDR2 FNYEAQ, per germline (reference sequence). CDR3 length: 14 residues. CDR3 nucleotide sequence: TGTGCTAGCAGCTTAAACGCCGGTGACACTGAAGCTTTCTTT. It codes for CASSLNAGDTEAFF.

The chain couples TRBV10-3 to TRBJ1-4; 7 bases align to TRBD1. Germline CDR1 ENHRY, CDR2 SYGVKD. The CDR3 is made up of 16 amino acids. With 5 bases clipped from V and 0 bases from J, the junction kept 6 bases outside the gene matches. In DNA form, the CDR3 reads TGTGCCATCAGTTCAGGGGGTTTCGCAACTAATGAAAAACTGTTTTTT. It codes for CAISSGGFATNEKLFF.

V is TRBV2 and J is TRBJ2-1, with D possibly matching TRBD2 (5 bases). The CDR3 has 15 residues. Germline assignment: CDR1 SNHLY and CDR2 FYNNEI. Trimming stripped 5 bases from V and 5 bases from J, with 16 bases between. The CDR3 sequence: CASSPERVAHNEQFF. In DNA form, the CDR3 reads TGTGCCAGCAGTCCGGAGCGTGTAGCGCACAATGAGCAGTTCTTC.

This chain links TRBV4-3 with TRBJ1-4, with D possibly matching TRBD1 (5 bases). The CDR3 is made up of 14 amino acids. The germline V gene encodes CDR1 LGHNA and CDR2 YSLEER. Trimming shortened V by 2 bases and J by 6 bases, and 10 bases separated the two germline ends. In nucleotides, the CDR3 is TGCGCCAGCAGCCAACGGACATTCGATGAAAAACTGTTTTTT. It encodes CASSQRTFDEKLFF.

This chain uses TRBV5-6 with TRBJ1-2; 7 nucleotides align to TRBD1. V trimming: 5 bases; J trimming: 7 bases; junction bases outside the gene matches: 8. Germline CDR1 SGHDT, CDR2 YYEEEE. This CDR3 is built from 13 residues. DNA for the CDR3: TGTGCCAGCAGGATACAGGGGATGGTTGGCTACACCTTC. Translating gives CASRIQGMVGYTF.

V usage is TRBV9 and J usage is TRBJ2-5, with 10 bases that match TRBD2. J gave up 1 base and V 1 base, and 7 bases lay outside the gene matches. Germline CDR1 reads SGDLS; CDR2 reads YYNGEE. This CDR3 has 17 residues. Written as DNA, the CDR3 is TGTGCCAGCAGCGTAAACTTAGCGGGGGGCCTCCAAGAGACCCAGTACTTC. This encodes CASSVNLAGGLQETQYF.

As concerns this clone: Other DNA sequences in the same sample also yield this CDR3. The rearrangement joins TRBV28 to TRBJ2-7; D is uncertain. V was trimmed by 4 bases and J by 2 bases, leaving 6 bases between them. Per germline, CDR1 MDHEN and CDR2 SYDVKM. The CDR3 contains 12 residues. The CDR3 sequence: CASSSPAYEQYF. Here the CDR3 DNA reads TGTGCCAGCAGTTCCCCCGCCTACGAGCAGTACTTC.

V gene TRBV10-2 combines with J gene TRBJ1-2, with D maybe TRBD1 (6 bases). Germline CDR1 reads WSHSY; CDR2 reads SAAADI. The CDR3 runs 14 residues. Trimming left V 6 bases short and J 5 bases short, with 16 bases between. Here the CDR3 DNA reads TGCGCCAGCAGGTCGGGGGGGCATCCATATGGCTACACCTTC. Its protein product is CASRSGGHPYGYTF.

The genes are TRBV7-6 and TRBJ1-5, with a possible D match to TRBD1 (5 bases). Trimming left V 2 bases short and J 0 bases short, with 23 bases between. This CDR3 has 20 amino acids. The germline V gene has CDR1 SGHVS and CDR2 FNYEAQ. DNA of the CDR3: TGTGCCAGCAGCTTATACGCGACAGCCACTGGGAGCTATAGCAATCAGCCCCAGCATTTT. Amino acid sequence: CASSLYATATGSYSNQPQHF.